One sample yielded the 16 T cell receptor beta chains listed below, sequenced in a study of blood T cell repertoires in COVID-19. The data were produced by immunoSEQ multiplex PCR, yet TCRdb's version contains in-frame clones alone and is incomplete. The table shows approximately 240,000 clones, with roughly 90% occurring only once. The sequenced material came from PBMCs or T cells enriched from blood (not recorded which). Every receptor here comes from a woman aged 50 to 60 in a cohort exposed to, infected with or recovered from COVID-19 (not recorded which).

The chain combines TRBV5-6 with TRBJ1-2; 9 bases align to TRBD1. The CDR3 runs 17 residues. The germline CDR1 and CDR2 sequences are SGHDT and YYEEEE. J lost 0 bases, V lost 4 bases, and 10 bases had no gene match. The CDR3 loop is CASSIWDRELANYGYTF. The CDR3 DNA sequence: TGTGCCAGCAGCATCTGGGACAGGGAATTAGCTAACTATGGCTACACCTTC.

The chain couples TRBV7-2 to TRBJ2-3, with D uncertain. The CDR3 runs 15 residues. Trimming took 4 bases from V and 0 from J, leaving 11 bases between them. CDR1 is SGHTA and CDR2 is FQGNSA in the germline V gene. CDR3 sequence (DNA): TGTGCCAGCAGCTGGGCGACAACTAGCACAGATACGCAGTATTTT. The encoded protein is CASSWATTSTDTQYF.

The chain employs TRBV19 and TRBJ1-5; D is ambiguous. The germline V gene encodes CDR1 LNHDA and CDR2 SQIVND (reference sequence). V gave up 3 bases and J gave up 5 bases, with 14 bases separating them. This CDR3 has 15 amino acids. The CDR3: CASSIFGKRDQPQHF. DNA for the CDR3: TGTGCCAGTAGTATTTTTGGTAAACGGGATCAGCCCCAGCATTTT. Complete variable domain (other parts from reference TRBV19 and TRBJ1-5): DGGITQSPKYLFRKEGQNVTLSCEQNLNHDAMYWYRQDPGQGLRLIYYSQIVNDFQKGDIAEGYSVSREKKESFPLTVTSAQKNPTAFYLCASSIFGKRDQPQHFGDGTRLSIL.

The V and J genes are TRBV7-9 and TRBJ2-5; TRBD2 is a possible D gene (6 bases). The CDR3 has 13 amino acids. Germline V lookup: CDR1 SEHNR, CDR2 FQNEAQ (reference sequence). Deletions cut 8 bases from V and 0 bases from J, with 10 bases between. The CDR3 DNA is TGTGCCAGCTTACGGGGGAACCAAGAGACCCAGTACTTC. Translating gives CASLRGNQETQYF.

The gene calls are TRBV6-6 and TRBJ2-7, with a weak D call TRBD2 (5 bases). The CDR3 extends over 13 amino acids. Germline V gene data show CDR1 as MNHNY and CDR2 as SVGAGI (reference sequence). V lost 2 bases to trimming and J lost 3 bases, with 8 bases between them. The CDR3 DNA reads TGTGCCAGCAGTTACACACGGGACTACGAGCAGTACTTC. Encoded protein: CASSYTRDYEQYF.

The table lists this clone with a count of one. J is TRBJ1-1 and V is TRBV19; D is perhaps TRBD1 (5 bases). This CDR3 is built from 15 residues. Germline V lookup: CDR1 LNHDA, CDR2 SQIVND (reference sequence). V lost 5 bases to trimming and J lost 10 bases, with 23 bases between them. The CDR3 region has the DNA TGTGCCAGTAGTTTTGGAGGGCAGGGAGATGTTAGAGCTTTCTTT. This encodes CASSFGGQGDVRAFF.

CDR3 loop: CSVTRAGFLRNTIYF. Written as DNA, the CDR3 is TGCAGCGTAACGAGGGCCGGGTTTTTAAGGAACACCATATATTTT. The V call is TRBV29-1, the J call TRBJ1-3; D uncertain. CDR1 is SQVTM and CDR2 is ANQGSEA in the germline V gene. Between the trimmed V and J ends, which lost 6 bases and 7 bases, there was a span of 22 bases. The CDR3 runs to 15 residues.

The chain's CDR3 is CASSLPLETYNSPLHF. In nucleotides, the CDR3 is TGTGCCAGCAGCCTTCCCCTAGAGACGTATAATTCACCCCTCCACTTT. V is TRBV7-9 and J is TRBJ1-6; D is unclear. The CDR3 has 16 residues. Germline-derived CDR1 and CDR2 are SEHNR and FQNEAQ (reference sequence). V lost 5 bases to trimming and J lost 4 bases, with 15 bases between them.

The V gene is TRBV2, the J gene TRBJ2-7, with D possibly TRBD1 on 5 matching bases. Trimming removed 2 bases from V and 2 bases from J, with 13 bases in between. The CDR3 covers 15 residues. Germline CDR1 is SNHLY and CDR2 is FYNNEI. The CDR3 sequence is CASSERPRGTYEQYF. The CDR3 DNA reads as TGTGCCAGCAGTGAACGACCAAGGGGAACCTACGAGCAGTACTTC. The complete variable domain, with remaining parts taken from reference TRBV2 and TRBJ2-7, reads EPEVTQTPSHQVTQMGQEVILRCVPISNHLYFYWYRQILGQKVEFLVSFYNNEISEKSEIFDDQFSVERPDGSNFTLKIRSTKLEDSAMYFCASSERPRGTYEQYFGPGTRLTVT.

The chain joins TRBV18 to TRBJ2-7; the match to TRBD2 covers 12 bases. The CDR3 contains 14 residues. Germline V gene lookup returns CDR1 KGHSH and CDR2 LQKENI. With 3 bases clipped from V and 4 bases from J, the junction kept 1 base outside the gene matches. The CDR3 region is CASSPTSGGYEQYF. CDR3 DNA sequence: TGTGCCAGCTCACCTACTAGCGGGGGGTACGAGCAGTACTTC. The full variable domain, rest sourced from reference TRBV18 and TRBJ2-7, is NAGVMQNPRHLVRRRGQEARLRCSPMKGHSHVYWYRQLPEEGLKFMVYLQKENIIDESGMPKERFSAEFPKEGPSILRIQQVVRGDSAAYFCASSPTSGGYEQYFGPGTRLTVT.

The V and J genes are TRBV27 and TRBJ1-1; D remains ambiguous. V lost 5 bases and J 1 base, leaving 11 bases between the germline ends. This CDR3 spans 14 amino acids. Looked up from germline, CDR1 is MNHEY and CDR2 is SMNVEV (reference sequence). CDR3 amino acids: CASSREVGNTEAFF. CDR3 nucleotides: TGTGCCAGCAGTAGGGAGGTAGGGAACACTGAAGCTTTCTTT.

J is TRBJ1-2 and V is TRBV29-1; TRBD1 matches 8 bases. CDR1 SQVTM and CDR2 ANQGSEA come from the germline V gene. This CDR3 contains 13 residues. Trimming took 7 bases from V and 4 from J; bases not matched to a gene: 8. CDR3 in DNA: TGCAGCGCAGGGGGCCAGGTGGGCTATGGCTACACCTTC. Translation gives CSAGGQVGYGYTF.

The CDR3 sequence is CASSPRSGGPYNEQFF. DNA of the CDR3: TGTGCCAGCAGCCCAAGATCGGGGGGGCCCTACAATGAGCAGTTCTTC. This chain connects TRBV3-1 (or the pseudogene TRBV3-2) to TRBJ2-1; 8 positions agree with TRBD2. The CDR3 is 16 amino acids. Trimming at V came to 4 bases and at J to 2 bases, leaving 7 bases not matched to a gene. CDR1 and CDR2 from the germline V gene are LGHDT and YNNKEL (reference sequence).

The gene calls are TRBV9 and TRBJ1-2, with 7 bases identical to TRBD1. This CDR3 is 15 amino acids long. Germline V gives CDR1 SGDLS, CDR2 YYNGEE. Unmatched junction bases numbered 10, after V lost 3 bases and J lost 5 bases. This CDR3 is CASSGGQVGEYGYTF. DNA of the CDR3: TGTGCCAGCAGCGGAGGACAGGTTGGGGAATATGGCTACACCTTC.

This rearrangement joins TRBV4-1 to TRBJ1-1, with D unresolved. The CDR3 length is 16 residues. Trimming took off 1 base at V and 2 bases at J, with 14 bases between the two ends. CDR1 is MGHRA and CDR2 is YSYEKL in the germline V gene. The chain's CDR3 is CASSQGDASGNTEAFF. CDR3 nucleotide sequence: TGCGCCAGCAGCCAAGGAGATGCCTCAGGAAACACTGAAGCTTTCTTT.

The V and J genes are TRBV11-2 and TRBJ2-5; 9 bases are shared with TRBD1. Trimming took 8 bases from V and 5 from J; bases not matched to a gene: 9. The CDR3 runs to 14 residues. Germline-derived CDR1 and CDR2 are SGHAT and FQNNGV. The CDR3 sequence: CASAVQGAGETQYF. CDR3 sequence (DNA): TGTGCCAGCGCAGTACAGGGGGCGGGTGAGACCCAGTACTTC.